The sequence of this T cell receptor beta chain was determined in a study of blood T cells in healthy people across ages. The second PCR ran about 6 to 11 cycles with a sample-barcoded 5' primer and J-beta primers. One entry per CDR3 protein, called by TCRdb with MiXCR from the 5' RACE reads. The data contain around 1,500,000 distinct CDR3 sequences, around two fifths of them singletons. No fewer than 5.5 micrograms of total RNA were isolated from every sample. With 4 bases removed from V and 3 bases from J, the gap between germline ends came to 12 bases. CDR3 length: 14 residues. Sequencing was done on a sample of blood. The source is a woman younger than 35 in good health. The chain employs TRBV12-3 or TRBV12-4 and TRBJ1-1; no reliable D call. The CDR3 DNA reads TGTGCCAGCAGTTCACGATGGAGGGACACTGAAGCTTTCTTT. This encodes CASSSRWRDTEAFF.